The 9 T cell receptor beta chains in this list originate from one sample, sequenced in a study of T cell changes during pregnancy in multiple sclerosis (dated by TCRdb to between 2018 and 2021). The library was obtained by the immunoSEQ multiplex PCR assay. The immuneACCESS repertoire file appears here via TCRdb, limited to in-frame rearrangements. These files lack a portion of the clones; in checked studies, under half of the deficit traces to unresolved V genes, and the cause of the others is not known. The sample contains 93,000 or so clones, less than 95% of them found a single time. The biggest ten clones account for under 0.95% of the sample. This material consisted of peripheral blood, taken before pregnancy. The receptors stem from a female donor with multiple sclerosis, enrolled in a pregnancy study.

V usage is TRBV30 and J usage is TRBJ2-7; 10 bases align to TRBD1. J lost 6 bases, V lost 1 base, and 15 bases had no gene match. The CDR3 loop spans 17 amino acids. Per germline, CDR1 GTSNPN and CDR2 SVGIG (reference sequence). The CDR3 DNA reads as TGTGCCTGGAGTGAGGGGTCGTGGGGACAGGGGAGTTTCGAGCAGTACTTC. Protein: CAWSEGSWGQGSFEQYF.

V gene TRBV7-9 combines with J gene TRBJ1-1; D unresolved. CDR3 size: 18 residues. The V end lost 1 base, the J end lost 0 bases, and 18 bases lay between the germline ends. The germline CDR1 and CDR2 sequences are SEHNR and FQNEAQ (reference sequence). CDR3 loop: CASSLGGVGGLVNTEAFF. DNA of the CDR3: TGTGCCAGCAGCTTAGGAGGCGTGGGCGGGTTGGTGAACACTGAAGCTTTCTTT.

The chain links TRBV12-5 to TRBJ2-7, with D tentatively TRBD1 (5 bases). This CDR3 region has 14 residues. The ends were cut back, 2 bases at V and 3 bases at J, with 11 bases in the middle. Germline V CDR1 and CDR2: LGHNT, FRNRAP. CDR3 bases: TGTGCTAGTGGTTTGTCAGGGATCGGCTACGAGCAGTACTTC. Encoded protein: CASGLSGIGYEQYF.

This sequence joins TRBV5-4 and TRBJ1-1; the D is unclear. Trimming pared 2 bases from V and 3 bases from J, leaving 17 bases between. Germline CDR1 is SGHNT and CDR2 is YYREEE (reference sequence). There are 16 residues in the CDR3. The CDR3 is CASSLDWPGRDTEAFF. In DNA form, the CDR3 reads TGTGCCAGCAGCTTAGATTGGCCCGGGAGGGACACTGAAGCTTTCTTT.

The V gene is TRBV5-5, the J gene TRBJ1-5; D call uncertain. The V and J ends lost 5 bases and 0 bases respectively, with 6 bases between them. CDR3 length equals 13 residues. CDR1 is SGHKS, CDR2 YYEKEE, per germline (reference sequence). CDR3 protein: CASSRDSNQPQHF. For the CDR3, the DNA is TGTGCCAGCAGTCGAGATAGCAATCAGCCCCAGCATTTT.

The rearrangement uses TRBV19 and TRBJ2-5; TRBD1 might be the D (7 bases). This CDR3 is 15 amino acids long. Per germline, CDR1 LNHDA and CDR2 SQIVND (reference sequence). Deletions cut 4 bases from V and 4 bases from J, with 16 bases between. The CDR3 is CASSTGLQGGETQYF. The CDR3 DNA reads as TGTGCCAGTAGTACTGGACTCCAGGGGGGAGAGACCCAGTACTTC.

J is TRBJ1-1 and V is TRBV14; 8 bases agree with TRBD1. The CDR3 covers 15 residues. CDR1 SGHDN and CDR2 FVKESK come from the germline V gene. Trimming cost V 1 base and J 5 bases; bases outside gene matches: 6. The CDR3: CASSQVGQGRTEAFF. In DNA form, the CDR3 reads TGTGCCAGCAGCCAAGTCGGACAGGGCCGGACTGAAGCTTTCTTT. Full variable domain (rest looked up from reference TRBV14 and TRBJ1-1): EAGVTQFPSHSVIEKGQTVTLRCDPISGHDNLYWYRRVMGKEIKFLLHFVKESKQDESGMPNNRFLAERTGGTYSTLKVQPAELEDSGVYFCASSQVGQGRTEAFFGQGTRLTVV.

The CDR3 sequence is CASSRLGGGGQHEQYF. CDR3 nucleotide sequence: TGTGCCAGCAGCCGGCTCGGGGGAGGAGGTCAGCACGAGCAGTACTTC. This rearrangement joins TRBV14 to TRBJ2-7, with D tentatively TRBD2 (6 bases). There are 16 residues in the CDR3. Germline CDR1 and CDR2: SGHDN and FVKESK. V dropped 4 bases and J dropped 5 bases, with 21 bases sitting between them.

This clone appeared a single time. This chain links TRBV7-9 with TRBJ2-3, with D perhaps matching TRBD1 (5 bases). This CDR3 is built from 17 residues. Germline values: CDR1 SEHNR, CDR2 FQNEAQ (reference sequence). Trimming removed 6 bases at V and 1 base at J, with 20 bases between. The CDR3 DNA is TGTGCCAGCAGTCCCCCCAGGCAGGGCCTACGCACAGATACGCAGTATTTT. Translated: CASSPPRQGLRTDTQYF.